This T cell receptor beta chain was retrieved from a study of vaccination and CD4 T cells after COVID-19. Described treatment: roughly nine-day PBMC culture with coronavirus spike peptide pools or control peptides (ViraFEST assay). The CDR3 is 13 residues long. V gave up 4 bases and J gave up 1 base, with 10 bases separating them. The germline CDR1 and CDR2 sequences are GTSNPN and SVGIG (reference sequence). Concerning this clonotype: Its target is not known.

Sequencing of cultured CD4+ T cell DNA used the Oncomine TCR Beta short-read assay. Genomic DNA was drawn out of CD4+ T cells grown in culture. TCRdb re-called the PCR reads with MiXCR, one entry per CDR3 protein. This sample has approximately 13,000 distinct CDR3 sequences; 40% to 65% occur once, and the top ten carry 15% to 17%. This receptor was taken from a human donor who had recovered from COVID-19. The chain couples TRBV30 to TRBJ1-1; TRBD1 might be the D (6 bases). The source material was CD4+ T cells from blood, cultured in vitro. The DNA of the CDR3 is TGTGCCTGGAACGGACAGCCGAACACTGAAGCTTTCTTT. Encoded protein: CAWNGQPNTEAFF.